This T cell receptor (beta chain) is from a study of Ad26.COV2.S vaccination and SARS-CoV-2 variants (dated by TCRdb to the early 2020s). About the full investigation: Donors in the vaccine arm were drawn from COV1001, a multicentre, randomized, double-blind, placebo-controlled phase I-IIa trial testing Ad26.COV2.S in healthy adults. The specificity and breadth of SARS-CoV-2-reactive T cell receptors after Ad26.COV2.S vaccination were assessed by TCRbeta repertoire sequencing. A total of around 32 samples were included in the TCR-sequenced set, comprising around 19 Ad26.COV2.S vaccine recipients, 5 placebo recipients and 8 SARS-CoV-2 convalescent individuals. Blinding of investigators to trial group allocation was maintained during experiments and outcome assessment. Trial participants were randomized into five groups of five, in which low-dose or high-dose Ad26.COV2.S was given once or twice, or placebo was given on both occasions. Ad26.COV2.S was administered intramuscularly at 5 x 10^10 or 1 x 10^11 viral particles, either as a single shot or as two shots given 56 days apart. General study outcomes and caveats: Non-spike TCR breadth was comparable between vaccine and placebo recipients, consistent with the vaccine containing only spike. Substantial breadth of spike-specific CD8+ and CD4+ T cell responses was reported after vaccination. Comparing responses between vaccine doses or regimens was not something the study was powered to do. Spike-specific TCR breadth was higher in Ad26.COV2.S recipients than in placebo recipients (P = 0.0014). According to the authors, total T cell responses may have been underestimated by the TCR breadth and depth analyses.

TCRbeta CDR3 regions were sequenced with the immunoSEQ Assay. After extraction, genomic DNA underwent amplification by bias-controlled multiplex PCR, followed by high-throughput sequencing. The authors' analysis ran thus. To quantify the absolute abundance of each unique TCRbeta CDR3 region, sequences were collapsed and filtered. T cell fraction was estimated by normalizing TCRbeta template counts to usable DNA, which was measured by amplifying reference genes present in all nucleated cells. Repertoire TCRs were annotated as SARS-CoV-2-specific by exact matching of V gene, CDR3 amino acid sequence and J gene to a known reactive TCR set. The reference SARS-CoV-2 TCR set came from MIRA and was filtered for enrichment in COVID-19-positive ImmuneCODE repertoires, removing public or cross-reactive TCRs. Using the MIRA antigens, annotated TCRs were further analysed by specific ORF or by position within an ORF. Breadth was defined as the number of annotated unique rearrangements divided by the total number of unique productive rearrangements, and depth was defined as the summed frequency of the annotated unique rearrangements. Group comparisons of TCR breadth used two-sided Wilcoxon rank-sum tests. TCRdb obtained this table from immuneACCESS and retained in-frame rearrangements with V and J assigned. These tables miss some clones; where compared with another copy, unresolved V genes account for less than half of the shortfall, and the remainder is unexplained. Clonal size and the V and J genes are those of that table, whereas D and trimming came from the DNA. The sample yields more than 300,000 clones; roughly 91% were counted once. The ten biggest clones cover 5% of the sample.

From the cysteine up to the phenylalanine, the CDR3 has a length of 15 residues. The retained sequence is limited to the CDR3, 45 bases, with the frame set at the first base. For CDR1 and CDR2, the germline V gene (reference sequence) lists SGHAT and FQDESV. Trimming removed 0 bases from V and 0 bases from J, leaving 6 bases between the germline ends. The intended sense of this specimen's treatment or condition label: roughly 18 received Ad26.COV2.S at low or high dose, single or two shots; about 5 received placebo; per-sample allocation not given. Repertoires of vaccine and placebo recipients were sequenced from samples taken on day 63 after the first injection. Cohort 1b enrolled fewer than 30 adults aged 18-55 years at a single site in Boston, USA, between 29 July and 7 August 2020. Ad26.COV2.S consisted of a replication-incompetent adenovirus type 26 vector by which a prefusion-stabilized SARS-CoV-2 spike protein from the original Wuhan strain was expressed.

Worth noting for this clone: The specificity of this receptor is unknown. No qualities accompany the bases; no much larger clone lies one base away.

This sequence originates from a person between 18 and 59 years old who received the Ad26.COV2.S COVID-19 vaccine or a placebo. The specimen comprised peripheral blood, sampled in a trial of Ad26.COV2.S vaccine versus placebo. Recombination joined TRBV11-1 with TRBJ2-1; the D segment cannot be called with confidence. Here the CDR3 is given as CASSLAPSSYNEQFF. At the DNA level, the sequence is TGTGCCAGCAGCTTAGCGCCCAGCTCCTACAATGAGCAGTTCTTC.